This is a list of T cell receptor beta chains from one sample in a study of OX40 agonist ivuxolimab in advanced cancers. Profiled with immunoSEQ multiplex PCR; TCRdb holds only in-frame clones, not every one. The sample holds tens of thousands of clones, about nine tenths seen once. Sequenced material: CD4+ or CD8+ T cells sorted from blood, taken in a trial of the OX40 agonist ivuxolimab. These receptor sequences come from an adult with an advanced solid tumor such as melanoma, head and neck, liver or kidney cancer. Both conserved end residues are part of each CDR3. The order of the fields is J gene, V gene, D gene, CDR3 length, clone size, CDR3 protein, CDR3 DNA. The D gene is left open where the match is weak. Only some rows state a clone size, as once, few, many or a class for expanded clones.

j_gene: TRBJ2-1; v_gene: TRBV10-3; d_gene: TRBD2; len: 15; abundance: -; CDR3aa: CAISEAGERNNEQFF; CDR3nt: TGTGCCATCAGTGAGGCGGGAGAAAGAAACAATGAGCAGTTCTTC
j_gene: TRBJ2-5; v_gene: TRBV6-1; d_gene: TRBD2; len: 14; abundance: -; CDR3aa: CASSPGGGRETQYF; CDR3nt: TGTGCCAGCTCCCCTGGCGGGGGTCGAGAGACCCAGTACTTC
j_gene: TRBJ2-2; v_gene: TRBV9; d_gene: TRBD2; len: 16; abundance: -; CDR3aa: CASSVLSGRNTGELFF; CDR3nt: TGTGCCAGCAGCGTCCTAAGCGGGAGAAACACCGGGGAGCTGTTTTTT
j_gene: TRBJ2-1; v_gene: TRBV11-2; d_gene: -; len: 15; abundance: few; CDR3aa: CASSLDSSSYNEQFF; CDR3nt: TGTGCCAGCAGCTTAGACAGCTCCTCCTACAATGAGCAGTTCTTC
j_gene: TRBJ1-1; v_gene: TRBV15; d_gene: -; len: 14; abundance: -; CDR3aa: CATSRGGAPTEAFF; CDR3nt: TGTGCCACCAGCAGGGGGGGCGCCCCCACTGAAGCTTTCTTT
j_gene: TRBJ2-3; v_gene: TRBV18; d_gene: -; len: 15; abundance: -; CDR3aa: CASSPGGSTGDTQYF; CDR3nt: TGTGCCAGCTCACCCGGAGGGAGTACCGGAGATACGCAGTATTTT
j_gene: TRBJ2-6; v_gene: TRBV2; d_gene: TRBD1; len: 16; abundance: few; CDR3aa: CASSGTGGAGANVLTF; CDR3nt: TGTGCCAGCAGCGGGACAGGGGGCGCCGGGGCCAACGTCCTGACTTTC
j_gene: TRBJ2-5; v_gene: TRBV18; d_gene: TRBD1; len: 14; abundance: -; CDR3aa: CASSPLGTGETQYF; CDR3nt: TGTGCCAGCTCACCACTAGGGACAGGAGAGACCCAGTACTTC
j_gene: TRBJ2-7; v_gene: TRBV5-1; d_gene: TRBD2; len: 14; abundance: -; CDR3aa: CASSPRTSSYEQYF; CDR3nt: TGCGCCAGCAGCCCGAGGACTAGCAGCTACGAGCAGTACTTC
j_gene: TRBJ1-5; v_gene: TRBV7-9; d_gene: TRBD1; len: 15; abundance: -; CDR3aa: CASSKGQSSNQPQHF; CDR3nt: TGTGCCAGCAGCAAGGGACAGAGTAGCAATCAGCCCCAGCATTTT
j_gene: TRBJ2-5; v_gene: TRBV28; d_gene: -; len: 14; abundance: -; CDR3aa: CASSTSGPGGTQYF; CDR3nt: TGTGCCAGCAGCACCAGCGGCCCCGGGGGGACCCAGTACTTC
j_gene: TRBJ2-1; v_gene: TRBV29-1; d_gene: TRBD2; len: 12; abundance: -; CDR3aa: CSVDPSGNEQFF; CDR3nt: TGCAGCGTTGACCCTAGCGGGAATGAGCAGTTCTTC
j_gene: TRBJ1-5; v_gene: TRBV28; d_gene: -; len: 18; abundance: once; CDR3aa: CASSGGPSRSYSNQPQHF; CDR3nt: TGTGCCAGCAGTGGAGGGCCCTCCCGGAGTTATAGCAATCAGCCCCAGCATTTT
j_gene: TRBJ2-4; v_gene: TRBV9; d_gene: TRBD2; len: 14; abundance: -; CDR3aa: CASSPGRERNIQYF; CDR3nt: TGTGCCAGCAGCCCGGGGCGGGAGAGAAACATTCAGTACTTC
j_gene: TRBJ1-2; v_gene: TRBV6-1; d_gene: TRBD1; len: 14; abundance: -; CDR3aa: CASRGTGGDYGYTF; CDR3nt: TGTGCCAGCAGAGGGACAGGGGGCGATTATGGCTACACCTTC
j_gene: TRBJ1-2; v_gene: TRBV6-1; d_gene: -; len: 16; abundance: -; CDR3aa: CASSEAGGHALSGYTF; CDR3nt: TGTGCCAGCAGTGAAGCGGGGGGACACGCGCTGTCTGGCTACACCTTC
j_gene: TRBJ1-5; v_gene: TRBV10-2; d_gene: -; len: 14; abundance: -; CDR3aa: CASSEGGSNQPQHF; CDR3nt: TGCGCCAGCAGTGAAGGAGGCAGCAATCAGCCCCAGCATTTT
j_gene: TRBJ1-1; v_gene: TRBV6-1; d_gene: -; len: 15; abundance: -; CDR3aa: CASSEGQGWNTEAFF; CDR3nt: TGTGCCAGCAGTGAAGGGCAGGGATGGAACACTGAAGCTTTCTTT
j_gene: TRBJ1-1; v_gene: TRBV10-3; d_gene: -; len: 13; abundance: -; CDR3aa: CATGTGWGTEAFF; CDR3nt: TGTGCCACCGGAACAGGGTGGGGCACTGAAGCTTTCTTT
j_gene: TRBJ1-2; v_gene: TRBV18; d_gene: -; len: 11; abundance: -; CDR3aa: CASSPGNGYTF; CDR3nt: TGTGCCAGCTCGCCAGGGAATGGCTACACCTTC
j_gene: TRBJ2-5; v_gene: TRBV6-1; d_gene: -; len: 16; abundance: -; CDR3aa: CASSEATGFPRETQYF; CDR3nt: TGTGCCAGCAGTGAAGCGACGGGATTCCCCAGGGAGACCCAGTACTTC
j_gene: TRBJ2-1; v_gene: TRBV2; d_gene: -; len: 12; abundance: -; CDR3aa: CAGGNGYNEQFF; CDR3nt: TGTGCCGGAGGAAATGGCTACAATGAGCAGTTCTTC
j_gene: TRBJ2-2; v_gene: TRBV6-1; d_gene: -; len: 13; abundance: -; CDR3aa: CASSASVTGELFF; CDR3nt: TGTGCCAGCAGTGCCTCGGTAACCGGGGAGCTGTTTTTT
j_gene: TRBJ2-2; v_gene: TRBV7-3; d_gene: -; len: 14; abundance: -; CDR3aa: CASSFGPAGGELFF; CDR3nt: TGTGCCAGCAGCTTTGGCCCAGCGGGCGGGGAGCTGTTTTTT
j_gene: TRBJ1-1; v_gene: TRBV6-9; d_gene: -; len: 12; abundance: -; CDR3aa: CASKKTGNEAFF; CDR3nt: TGTGCCAGCAAAAAGACAGGAAATGAAGCTTTCTTT
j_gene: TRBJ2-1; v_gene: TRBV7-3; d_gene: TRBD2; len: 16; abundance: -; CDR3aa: CASSLTGLAGGNEQFF; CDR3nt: TGTGCCAGCAGCTTAACCGGCCTAGCGGGAGGTAATGAGCAGTTCTTC
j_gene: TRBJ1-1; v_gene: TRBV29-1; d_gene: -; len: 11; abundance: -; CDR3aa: CSVSSNTEAFF; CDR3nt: TGCAGCGTTTCCTCGAACACTGAAGCTTTCTTT
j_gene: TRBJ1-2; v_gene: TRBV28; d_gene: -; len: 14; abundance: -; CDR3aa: CASSRGGGIYGYTF; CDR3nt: TGTGCCAGCAGCCGAGGCGGGGGGATCTATGGCTACACCTTC
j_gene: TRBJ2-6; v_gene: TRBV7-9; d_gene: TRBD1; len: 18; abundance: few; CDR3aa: CASSLGQGPTPGANVLTF; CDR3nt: TGTGCCAGCAGCCTTGGACAGGGGCCCACTCCTGGGGCCAACGTCCTGACTTTC
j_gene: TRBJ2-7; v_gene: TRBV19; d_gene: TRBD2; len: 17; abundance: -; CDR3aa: CASSIDQRGESSYEQYF; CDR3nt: TGTGCCAGTAGTATAGATCAGCGGGGGGAGAGCTCCTACGAGCAGTACTTC
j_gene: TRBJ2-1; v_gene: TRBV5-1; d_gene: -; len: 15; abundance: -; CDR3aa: CASSLGGVAYNEQFF; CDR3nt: TGCGCCAGCAGCTTGGGGGGAGTTGCCTACAATGAGCAGTTCTTC
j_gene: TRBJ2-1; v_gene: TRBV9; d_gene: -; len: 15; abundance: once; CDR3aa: CASSVFPGEANEQFF; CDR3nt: TGTGCCAGCAGCGTTTTTCCAGGGGAGGCCAATGAGCAGTTCTTC
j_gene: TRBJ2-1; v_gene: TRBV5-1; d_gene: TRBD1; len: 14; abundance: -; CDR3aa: CASSQGTGYNEQFF; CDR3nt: TGCGCCAGCAGCCAAGGGACAGGCTACAATGAGCAGTTCTTC
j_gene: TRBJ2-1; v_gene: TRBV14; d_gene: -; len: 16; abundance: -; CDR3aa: CASSPMRLDGYNEQFF; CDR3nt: TGTGCCAGCAGCCCAATGCGACTAGATGGCTACAATGAGCAGTTCTTC
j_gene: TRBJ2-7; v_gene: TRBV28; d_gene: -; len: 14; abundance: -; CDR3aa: CASSWPGLYYEQYF; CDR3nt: TGTGCCAGCAGTTGGCCGGGATTATACTACGAGCAGTACTTC
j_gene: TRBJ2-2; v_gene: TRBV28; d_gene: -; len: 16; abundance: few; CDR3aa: CASRIAGAMNTGELFF; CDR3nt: TGTGCCAGCAGAATTGCGGGGGCAATGAACACCGGGGAGCTGTTTTTT
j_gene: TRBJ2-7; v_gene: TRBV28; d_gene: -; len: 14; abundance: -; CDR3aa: CASSPPGPLGEQYF; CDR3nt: TGTGCCAGCAGTCCGCCGGGACCCCTGGGCGAGCAGTACTTC
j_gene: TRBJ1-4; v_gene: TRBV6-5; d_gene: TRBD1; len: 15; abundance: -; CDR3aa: CASSYGTDYNEKLFF; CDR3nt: TGTGCCAGCAGTTACGGGACAGATTATAATGAAAAACTGTTTTTT
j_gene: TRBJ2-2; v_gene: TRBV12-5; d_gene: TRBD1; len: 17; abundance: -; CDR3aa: CASGHGQGAKNTGELFF; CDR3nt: TGTGCTAGTGGTCACGGACAGGGGGCAAAGAACACCGGGGAGCTGTTTTTT
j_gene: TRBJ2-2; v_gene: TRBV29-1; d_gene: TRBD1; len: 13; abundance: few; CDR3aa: CSVVNRGAGELFF; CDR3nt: TGCAGCGTTGTAAACAGGGGAGCCGGGGAGCTGTTTTTT
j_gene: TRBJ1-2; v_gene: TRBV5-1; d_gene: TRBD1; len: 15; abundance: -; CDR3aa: CASSWTGGPTYGYTF; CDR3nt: TGCGCCAGCAGCTGGACAGGGGGTCCTACCTATGGCTACACCTTC
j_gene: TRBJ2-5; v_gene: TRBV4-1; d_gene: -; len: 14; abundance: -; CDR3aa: CASSQDGGVAQTDF; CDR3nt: TGCGCCAGCAGCCAAGACGGGGGCGTGGCCCAGACGGACTTC
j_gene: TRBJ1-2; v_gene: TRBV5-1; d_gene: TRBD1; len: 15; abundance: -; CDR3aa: CASSGGTGLNYGYTF; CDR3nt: TGCGCCAGCAGCGGAGGGACAGGGCTTAACTATGGCTACACCTTC
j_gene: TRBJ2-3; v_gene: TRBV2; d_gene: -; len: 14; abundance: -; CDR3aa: CASRLLKSTDTQYF; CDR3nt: TGTGCCAGCCGACTCCTCAAAAGCACAGATACGCAGTATTTT
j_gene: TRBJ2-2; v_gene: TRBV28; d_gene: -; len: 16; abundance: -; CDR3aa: CASSSPGGPNTGELFF; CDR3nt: TGTGCCAGCAGTTCCCCTGGGGGCCCGAACACCGGGGAGCTGTTTTTT
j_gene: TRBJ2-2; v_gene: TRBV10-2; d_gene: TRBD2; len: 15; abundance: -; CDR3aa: CASTSTSGNTGELFF; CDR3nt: TGCGCCAGCACCTCGACTAGCGGGAACACCGGGGAGCTGTTTTTT
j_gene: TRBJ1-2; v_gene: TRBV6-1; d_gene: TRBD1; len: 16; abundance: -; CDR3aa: CASSEAAGQGQYGYTF; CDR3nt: TGTGCCAGCAGTGAAGCGGCGGGACAGGGGCAGTATGGCTACACCTTC
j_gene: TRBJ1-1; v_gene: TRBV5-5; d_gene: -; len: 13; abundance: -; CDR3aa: CASSFSVDTEAFF; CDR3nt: TGTGCCAGCAGCTTTTCGGTGGACACTGAAGCTTTCTTT
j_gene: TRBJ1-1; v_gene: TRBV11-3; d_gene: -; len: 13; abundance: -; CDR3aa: CASSFWQNTEAFF; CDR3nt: TGTGCCAGCTCTTTTTGGCAGAACACTGAAGCTTTCTTT
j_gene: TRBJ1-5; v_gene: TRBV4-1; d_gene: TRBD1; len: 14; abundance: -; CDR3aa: CASSQVTGNQPQHF; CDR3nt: TGCGCCAGCAGCCAGGTGACAGGGAATCAGCCCCAGCATTTT
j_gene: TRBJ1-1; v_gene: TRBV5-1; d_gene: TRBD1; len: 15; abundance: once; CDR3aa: CASSLSTGGDTEAFF; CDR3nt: TGCGCCAGCAGCTTGAGCACAGGGGGGGACACTGAAGCTTTCTTT
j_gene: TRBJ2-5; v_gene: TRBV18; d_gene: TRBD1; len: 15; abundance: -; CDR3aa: CASSPRDSRPETQYF; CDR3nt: TGTGCCAGCTCACCCAGGGACAGTAGGCCAGAGACCCAGTACTTC
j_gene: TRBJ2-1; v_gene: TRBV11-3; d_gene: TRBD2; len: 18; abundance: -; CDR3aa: CASSNGLSPAGGRDEQFF; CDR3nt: TGTGCCAGCAGCAATGGACTAAGTCCAGCGGGAGGGAGGGATGAGCAGTTCTTC
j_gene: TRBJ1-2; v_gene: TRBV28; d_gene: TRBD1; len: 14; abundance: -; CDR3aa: CASGRQGAFYGYTF; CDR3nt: TGTGCCAGCGGGAGACAGGGGGCGTTCTATGGCTACACCTTC
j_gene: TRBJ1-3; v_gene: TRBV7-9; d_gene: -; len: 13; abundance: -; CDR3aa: CASSLVGGNTIYF; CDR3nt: TGTGCCAGCAGCTTAGTAGGTGGAAACACCATATATTTT